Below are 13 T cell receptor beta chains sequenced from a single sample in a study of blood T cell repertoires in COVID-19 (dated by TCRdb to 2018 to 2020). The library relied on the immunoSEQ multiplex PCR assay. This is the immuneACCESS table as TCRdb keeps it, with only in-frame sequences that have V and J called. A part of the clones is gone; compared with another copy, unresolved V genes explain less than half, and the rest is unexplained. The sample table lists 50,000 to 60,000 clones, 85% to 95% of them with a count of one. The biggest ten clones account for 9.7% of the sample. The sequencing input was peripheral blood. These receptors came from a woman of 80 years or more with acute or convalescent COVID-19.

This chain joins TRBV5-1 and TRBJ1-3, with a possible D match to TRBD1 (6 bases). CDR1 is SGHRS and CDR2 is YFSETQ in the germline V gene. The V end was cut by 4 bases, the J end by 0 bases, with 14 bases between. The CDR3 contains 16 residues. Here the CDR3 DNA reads TGCGCCAGCAGCCTGGGACAACTGAGCTCTGGAAACACCATATATTTT. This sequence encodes CASSLGQLSSGNTIYF.

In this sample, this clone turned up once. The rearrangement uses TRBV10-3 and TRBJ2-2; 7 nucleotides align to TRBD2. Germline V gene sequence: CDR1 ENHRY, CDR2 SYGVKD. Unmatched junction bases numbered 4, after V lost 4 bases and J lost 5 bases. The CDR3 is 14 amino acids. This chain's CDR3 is CAISGGGPTGELFF. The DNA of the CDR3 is TGTGCCATCAGTGGGGGGGGTCCGACCGGGGAGCTGTTTTTT.

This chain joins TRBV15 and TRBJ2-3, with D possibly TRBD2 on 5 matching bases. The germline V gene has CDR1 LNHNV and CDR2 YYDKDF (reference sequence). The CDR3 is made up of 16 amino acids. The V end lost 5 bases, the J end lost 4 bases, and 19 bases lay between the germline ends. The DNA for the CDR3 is TGTGCCACCAGCGGTTTCATTTCGAGGGCCGCAGATACGCAGTATTTT. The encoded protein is CATSGFISRAADTQYF.

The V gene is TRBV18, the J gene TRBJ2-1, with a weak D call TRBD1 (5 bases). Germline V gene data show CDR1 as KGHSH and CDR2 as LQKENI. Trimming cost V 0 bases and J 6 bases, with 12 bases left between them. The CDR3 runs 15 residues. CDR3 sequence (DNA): TGTGCCAGCTCACCACCTGGGCAGGGTATCAATGAGCAGTTCTTC. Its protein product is CASSPPGQGINEQFF. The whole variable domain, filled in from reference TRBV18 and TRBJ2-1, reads NAGVMQNPRHLVRRRGQEARLRCSPMKGHSHVYWYRQLPEEGLKFMVYLQKENIIDESGMPKERFSAEFPKEGPSILRIQQVVRGDSAAYFCASSPPGQGINEQFFGPGTRLTVL.

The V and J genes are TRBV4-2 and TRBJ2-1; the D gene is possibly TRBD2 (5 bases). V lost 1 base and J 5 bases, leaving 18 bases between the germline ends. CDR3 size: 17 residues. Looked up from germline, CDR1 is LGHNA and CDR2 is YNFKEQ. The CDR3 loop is CASSQGLGLTGDNEQFF. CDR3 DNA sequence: TGTGCCAGCAGCCAAGGTTTAGGACTTACGGGCGACAATGAGCAGTTCTTC.

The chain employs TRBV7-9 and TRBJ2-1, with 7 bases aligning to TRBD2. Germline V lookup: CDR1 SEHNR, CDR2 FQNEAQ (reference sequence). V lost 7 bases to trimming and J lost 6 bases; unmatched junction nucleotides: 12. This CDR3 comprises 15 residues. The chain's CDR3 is CASTLVAGLSNEQFF. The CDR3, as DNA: TGTGCCAGCACCCTAGTAGCGGGCCTCAGCAATGAGCAGTTCTTC. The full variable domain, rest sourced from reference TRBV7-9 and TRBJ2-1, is DTGVSQNPRHKITKRGQNVTFRCDPISEHNRLYWYRQTLGQGPEFLTYFQNEAQLEKSRLLSDRFSAERPKGSFSTLEIQRTEQGDSAMYLCASTLVAGLSNEQFFGPGTRLTVL.

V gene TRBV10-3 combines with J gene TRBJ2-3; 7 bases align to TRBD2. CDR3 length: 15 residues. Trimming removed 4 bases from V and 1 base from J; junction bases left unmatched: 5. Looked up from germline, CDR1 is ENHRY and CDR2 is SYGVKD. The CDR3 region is CAISGSTSGTDTQYF. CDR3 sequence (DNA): TGTGCCATCAGTGGCAGTACTAGCGGCACAGATACGCAGTATTTT.

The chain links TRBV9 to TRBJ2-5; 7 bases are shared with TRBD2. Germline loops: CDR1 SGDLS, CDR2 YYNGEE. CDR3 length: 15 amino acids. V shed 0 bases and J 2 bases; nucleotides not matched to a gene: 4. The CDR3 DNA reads TGTGCCAGCAGCGTAGACGGCGGGAGACAAGAGACCCAGTACTTC. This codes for CASSVDGGRQETQYF.

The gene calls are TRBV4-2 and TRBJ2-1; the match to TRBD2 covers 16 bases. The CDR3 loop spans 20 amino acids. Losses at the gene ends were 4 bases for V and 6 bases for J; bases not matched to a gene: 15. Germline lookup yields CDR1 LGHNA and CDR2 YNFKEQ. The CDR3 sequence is CASSPLAAGLAGGNGNEQFF. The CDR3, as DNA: TGTGCCAGCAGCCCCCTGGCCGCGGGACTAGCGGGAGGGAACGGCAATGAGCAGTTCTTC.

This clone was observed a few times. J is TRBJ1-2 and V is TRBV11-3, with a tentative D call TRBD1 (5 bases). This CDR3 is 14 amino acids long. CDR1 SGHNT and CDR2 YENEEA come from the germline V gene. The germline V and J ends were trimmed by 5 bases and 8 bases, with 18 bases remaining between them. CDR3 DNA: TGTGCCAGCAGCCAACGACAGAATAGTGGGGGCTACACCTTC. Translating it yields CASSQRQNSGGYTF.

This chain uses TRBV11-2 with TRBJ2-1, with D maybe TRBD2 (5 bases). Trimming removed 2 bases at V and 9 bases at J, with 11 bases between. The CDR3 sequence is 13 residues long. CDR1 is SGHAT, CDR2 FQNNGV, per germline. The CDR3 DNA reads TGTGCCAGCAGCTTACGCGGACTCATTGAGCAGTTCTTC. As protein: CASSLRGLIEQFF. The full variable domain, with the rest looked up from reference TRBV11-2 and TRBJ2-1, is EAGVAQSPRYKIIEKRQSVAFWCNPISGHATLYWYQQILGQGPKLLIQFQNNGVVDDSQLPKDRFSAERLKGVDSTLKIQPAKLEDSAVYLCASSLRGLIEQFFGPGTRLTVL.

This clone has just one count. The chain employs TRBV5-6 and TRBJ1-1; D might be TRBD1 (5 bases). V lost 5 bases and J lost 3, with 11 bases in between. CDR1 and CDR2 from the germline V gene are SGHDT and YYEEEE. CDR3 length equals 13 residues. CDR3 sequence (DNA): TGTGCCAGCAGGACGCCACAGGACACTGAAGCTTTCTTT. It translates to CASRTPQDTEAFF.

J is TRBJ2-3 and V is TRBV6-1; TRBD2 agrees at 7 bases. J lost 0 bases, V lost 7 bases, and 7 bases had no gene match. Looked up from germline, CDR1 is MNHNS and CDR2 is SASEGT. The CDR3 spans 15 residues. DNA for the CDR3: TGTGCCAGCATCGACAGCGGGACTAGCACAGATACGCAGTATTTT. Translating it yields CASIDSGTSTDTQYF.